Below, one TCR beta chain is given with its context. This entry is derived from a study of blood T cell repertoires in COVID-19. Trimming stripped 1 base from V and 4 bases from J, with 9 bases between. Germline V lookup: CDR1 SEHNR, CDR2 FQNEAQ (reference sequence). CDR3 size: 14 residues. Method: immunoSEQ multiplex PCR; TCRdb's copy keeps in-frame clones and lacks some. The sample has approximately 120,000 clones, roughly 71% seen once. This rearrangement joins TRBV7-9 to TRBJ2-3; possibly TRBD1 for D (6 bases). The material sequenced was peripheral blood. This sequence was found in a man older than 75 with acute or convalescent COVID-19. CDR3 coding DNA: TGTGCCAGCAGCTTAGTAGGGGGAGCAGATACGCAGTATTTT. Its protein is CASSLVGGADTQYF.